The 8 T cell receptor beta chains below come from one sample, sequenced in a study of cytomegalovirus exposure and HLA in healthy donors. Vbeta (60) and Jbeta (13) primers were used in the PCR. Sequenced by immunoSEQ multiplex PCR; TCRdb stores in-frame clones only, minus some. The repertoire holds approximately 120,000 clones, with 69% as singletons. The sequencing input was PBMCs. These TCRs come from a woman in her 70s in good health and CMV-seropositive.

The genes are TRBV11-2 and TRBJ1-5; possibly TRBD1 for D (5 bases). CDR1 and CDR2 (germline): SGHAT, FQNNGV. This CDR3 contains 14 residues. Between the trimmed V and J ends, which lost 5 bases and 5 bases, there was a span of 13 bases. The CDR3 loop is CASSLRVEDQPQHF. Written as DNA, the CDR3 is TGTGCCAGCAGCCTCAGGGTAGAGGATCAGCCCCAGCATTTT.

This CDR3 is CASSLAQPNYGYTF. CDR3 in DNA: TGTGCCAGCAGCTTAGCACAGCCTAACTATGGCTACACCTTC. This chain links TRBV7-2 with TRBJ1-2, with unresolved D. The germline V gene has CDR1 SGHTA and CDR2 FQGNSA. The V and J ends lost 0 bases and 0 bases respectively, with 5 bases between them. This CDR3 contains 14 residues.

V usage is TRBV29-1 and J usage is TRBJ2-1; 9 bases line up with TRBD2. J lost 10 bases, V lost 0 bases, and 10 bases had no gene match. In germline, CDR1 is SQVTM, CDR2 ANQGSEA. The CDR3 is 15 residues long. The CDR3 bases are TGCAGCGTTGAAGATTGGGTAGCGGGGGTCGGGGAGCAGTTCTTC. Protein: CSVEDWVAGVGEQFF.

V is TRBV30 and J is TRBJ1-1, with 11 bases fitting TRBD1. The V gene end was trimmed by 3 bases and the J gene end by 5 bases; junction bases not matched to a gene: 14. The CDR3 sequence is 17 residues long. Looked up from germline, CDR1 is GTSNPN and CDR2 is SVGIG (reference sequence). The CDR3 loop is CAWRGHRTGGVGTEAFF. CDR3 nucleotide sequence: TGTGCCTGGAGGGGGCATCGGACAGGGGGCGTCGGGACTGAAGCTTTCTTT. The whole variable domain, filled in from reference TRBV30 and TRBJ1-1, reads SQTIHQWPATLVQPVGSPLSLECTVEGTSNPNLYWYRQAAGRGLQLLFYSVGIGQISSEVPQNLSASRPQDRQFILSSKKLLLSDSGFYLCAWRGHRTGGVGTEAFFGQGTRLTVV.

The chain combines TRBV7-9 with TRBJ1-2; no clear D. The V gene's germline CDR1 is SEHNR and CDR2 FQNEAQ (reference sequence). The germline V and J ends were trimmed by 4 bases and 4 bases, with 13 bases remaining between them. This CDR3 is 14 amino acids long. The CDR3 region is CASSSETRSYGYTF. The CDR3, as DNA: TGTGCCAGCAGCTCAGAAACACGAAGCTATGGCTACACCTTC.

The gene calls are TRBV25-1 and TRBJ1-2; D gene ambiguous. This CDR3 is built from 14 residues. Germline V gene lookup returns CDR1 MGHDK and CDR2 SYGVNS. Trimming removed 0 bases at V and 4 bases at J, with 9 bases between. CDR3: CASSEYEAAYGYTF. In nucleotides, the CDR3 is TGTGCCAGCAGTGAATATGAGGCGGCCTATGGCTACACCTTC.

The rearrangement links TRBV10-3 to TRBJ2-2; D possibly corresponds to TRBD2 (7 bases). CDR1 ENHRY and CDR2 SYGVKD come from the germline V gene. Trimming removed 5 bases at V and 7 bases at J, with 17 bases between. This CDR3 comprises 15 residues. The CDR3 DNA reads TGTGCCATCAGTCCAATTGAGGGGGGGAACGGGGAGCTGTTTTTT. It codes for CAISPIEGGNGELFF.

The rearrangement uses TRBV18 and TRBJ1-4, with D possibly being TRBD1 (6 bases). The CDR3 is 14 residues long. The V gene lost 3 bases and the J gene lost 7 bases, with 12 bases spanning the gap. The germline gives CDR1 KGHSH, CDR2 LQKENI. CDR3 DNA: TGTGCCAGCTCACCGCAGGGGAAGGGTGAAAAACTGTTTTTT. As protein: CASSPQGKGEKLFF.